This entry concerns a single T cell receptor (beta chain). What it binds is unknown. The PCR made use of 60 Vbeta and 13 Jbeta primers. Produced via immunoSEQ multiplex PCR; TCRdb's table is partial and in-frame only. The data show about 120,000 clones, roughly a sixth seen once. Despite likely unrecorded immune exposures, the donors were nominally healthy at the time of sampling. This entry comes from a study of cytomegalovirus exposure and HLA in healthy donors. Whole-study context: Previous work identified 100 million or so unique TCR beta sequences from around 170 million T cells.

Whole-study results and caveats: Some TCR beta chains (roughly 150 of them) were listed as cytomegalovirus-associated. Within an earlier analysis, most TCR beta V segments proved productive either about 87% or about 30% of the time.

The CDR3 has 16 amino acids. Germline CDR1 and CDR2: LGHNA and YNFKEQ. The junction had 7 bases not matched to a gene; V was cut back by 4 bases and J by 3 bases. The sequenced sample consisted of PBMCs. This sequence was found in a female donor in good health and CMV-seropositive. The V call is TRBV4-2, the J call TRBJ2-2, with TRBD1 identical over 8 bases. The CDR3 DNA follows: TGTGCCAGCAGCCGAGCCCAGGGGGCGCACACCGGGGAGCTGTTTTTT. Its translation: CASSRAQGAHTGELFF.